A selection of T cell receptor beta chains follows, all from one sample in a study of blood T cell repertoires in COVID-19. The assay was immunoSEQ multiplex PCR, and TCRdb's table has in-frame clones only and misses some. The table records roughly 220,000 clones, approximately 80% of them present only once. Source material: PBMCs or T cells enriched from blood (not recorded which). The receptors were gathered from a man aged 25 to 40 with acute COVID-19. The CDR3 runs from the conserved cysteine through the conserved F or W.

v_call: TRBV28; j_call: TRBJ1-4; cdr3_aa: CASLWGGKLFF
v_call: TRBV25-1; j_call: TRBJ1-5; cdr3_aa: CASSEGQGGNQPQHF
v_call: TRBV6-2/TRBV6-3; j_call: TRBJ1-1; cdr3_aa: CASSSRGADAEAFF
v_call: TRBV19; j_call: TRBJ2-1; cdr3_aa: CATARGARYNEQFF
v_call: TRBV6-6; j_call: TRBJ2-1; cdr3_aa: CASAGGVNNEQFF
v_call: TRBV11-2; j_call: TRBJ2-1; cdr3_aa: CASRSYNEQFF
v_call: TRBV7-9; j_call: TRBJ2-7; cdr3_aa: CASSSTDEQYF
v_call: TRBV10-3; j_call: TRBJ1-4; cdr3_aa: CAIRQGGNEKLFF
v_call: TRBV28; j_call: TRBJ2-5; cdr3_aa: CASSSPIQRGGTQRETQYF
v_call: TRBV15; j_call: TRBJ2-5; cdr3_aa: CATTGTSGGHETQYF